A selection of T cell receptor beta chains follows, all from one sample in a study of cytomegalovirus exposure and HLA in healthy donors. The repertoire was sequenced with immunoSEQ multiplex PCR; TCRdb's copy has only in-frame clones and lacks some. In the table there are roughly 110,000 clones, roughly 70% of which are singletons. The source material was PBMCs. These receptors all come from a man aged 18 to 29 in good health and CMV-seropositive. Each CDR3 is given with its conserved first and last residue. D genes are given only for firm matches. Clone size is stated in some rows and not others, as once, few, many or a class when expanded.

size: once
J: TRBJ2-7
length: 16
D: -
V: TRBV19
CDR3: CASSMVDGESSYEQYF
DNA: TGTGCCAGTAGTATGGTCGACGGGGAGAGCTCCTACGAGCAGTACTTC

size: -
J: TRBJ2-1
length: 21
D: TRBD1
V: TRBV13
CDR3: CASSTYIFGPHTGTGYNEQFF
DNA: TGTGCCAGCAGCACTTATATCTTCGGACCACACACCGGGACAGGGTACAATGAGCAGTTCTTC

size: -
J: TRBJ2-3
length: 16
D: -
V: TRBV4-1
CDR3: CASSQESRFSTDTQYF
DNA: TGCGCCAGCAGCCAAGAATCCAGGTTCTCCACAGATACGCAGTATTTT

size: once
J: TRBJ2-3
length: 17
D: TRBD2
V: TRBV10-3
CDR3: CAISRRASGSSTDTQYF
DNA: TGTGCCATCAGCCGTAGGGCTAGCGGGTCTAGCACAGATACGCAGTATTTT

size: few
J: TRBJ2-5
length: 15
D: TRBD1
V: TRBV6-5
CDR3: CASSRRTGGQETQYF
DNA: TGTGCCAGCAGTCGCCGAACAGGGGGACAAGAGACCCAGTACTTC

size: -
J: TRBJ1-5
length: 13
D: -
V: TRBV2
CDR3: CASVGYSNQPQHF
DNA: TGTGCCTCGGTCGGTTATAGCAATCAGCCCCAGCATTTT

size: -
J: TRBJ1-1
length: 13
D: TRBD1
V: TRBV5-1
CDR3: CASSPTGVTEAFF
DNA: TGCGCCAGCAGCCCCACAGGGGTAACTGAAGCTTTCTTT

size: -
J: TRBJ1-2
length: 16
D: TRBD1
V: TRBV9
CDR3: CASSASSGGGRNGYTF
DNA: TGTGCCAGCAGCGCATCCTCTGGAGGGGGCAGAAATGGCTACACCTTC

size: once
J: TRBJ1-1
length: 15
D: -
V: TRBV9
CDR3: CASSVRSGWNTEAFF
DNA: TGTGCCAGCAGCGTACGGAGTGGTTGGAACACTGAAGCTTTCTTT

size: -
J: TRBJ2-1
length: 16
D: -
V: TRBV5-1
CDR3: CASSLERRGIDNEQFF
DNA: TGCGCCAGCAGCCTGGAGCGCAGGGGAATCGACAATGAGCAGTTCTTC

size: -
J: TRBJ1-5
length: 17
D: TRBD1
V: TRBV19
CDR3: CASRPGQGAYSNQPQHF
DNA: TGTGCCAGTAGACCGGGACAGGGGGCTTATAGCAATCAGCCCCAGCATTTT

size: -
J: TRBJ1-3
length: 14
D: -
V: TRBV2
CDR3: CASREQGTGNTIYF
DNA: TGTGCCAGCAGGGAACAGGGCACTGGAAACACCATATATTTT

size: few
J: TRBJ2-1
length: 14
D: -
V: TRBV5-6
CDR3: CASSGRSSYNEQFF
DNA: TGTGCCAGCAGTGGTAGGAGCTCCTACAATGAGCAGTTCTTC

size: -
J: TRBJ2-2
length: 14
D: TRBD1
V: TRBV7-6
CDR3: CASNTGQGHGELFF
DNA: TGTGCCAGCAATACGGGACAGGGCCACGGGGAGCTGTTTTTT

size: -
J: TRBJ1-1
length: 13
D: -
V: TRBV10-3
CDR3: CAISESQGTEAFF
DNA: TGTGCCATCAGTGAGTCGCAGGGAACTGAAGCTTTCTTT

size: -
J: TRBJ2-5
length: 17
D: TRBD2
V: TRBV6-1
CDR3: CASSEHGTSGREETQYF
DNA: TGTGCCAGCAGTGAACATGGGACTAGCGGGAGAGAAGAGACCCAGTACTTC

size: few
J: TRBJ1-6
length: 15
D: -
V: TRBV15
CDR3: CATSRDPGMSSPLHF
DNA: TGTGCCACCAGCAGAGATCCGGGAATGAGTTCACCCCTCCACTTT

size: -
J: TRBJ2-5
length: 13
D: -
V: TRBV5-1
CDR3: CASSPRVGETQYF
DNA: TGCGCCAGCAGCCCCAGGGTTGGGGAGACCCAGTACTTC

size: few
J: TRBJ1-1
length: 14
D: -
V: TRBV2
CDR3: CASSVAGGNTEAFF
DNA: TGTGCCAGCAGCGTGGCGGGGGGAAACACTGAAGCTTTCTTT

size: -
J: TRBJ1-6
length: 16
D: -
V: TRBV6-5
CDR3: CASSYIRGSYNSPLHF
DNA: TGTGCCAGCAGTTATATCAGGGGCTCTTATAATTCACCCCTCCACTTT

size: -
J: TRBJ1-1
length: 14
D: -
V: TRBV5-4
CDR3: CASSPGHRSSEAFF
DNA: TGTGCCAGCAGCCCCGGCCACAGGAGCTCTGAAGCTTTCTTT

size: -
J: TRBJ1-5
length: 18
D: -
V: TRBV21-1
CDR3: CASSKEGDEGQGNQPQHF
DNA: TGTGCCAGCAGCAAGGAAGGGGACGAAGGACAGGGAAACCAGCCCCAGCATTTT

size: -
J: TRBJ1-2
length: 15
D: -
V: TRBV6-1
CDR3: CASRGLTGYNYGYTF
DNA: TGTGCCAGCAGAGGGCTGACAGGCTATAACTATGGCTACACCTTC

size: few
J: TRBJ1-4
length: 14
D: TRBD1
V: TRBV27
CDR3: CASRGQVNSEKLFF
DNA: TGTGCCAGCAGGGGACAGGTCAACTCTGAAAAACTGTTTTTT

size: -
J: TRBJ1-2
length: 12
D: -
V: TRBV28
CDR3: CANRGTGDGYTF
DNA: TGTGCCAACCGGGGGACCGGGGATGGCTACACCTTC

size: few
J: TRBJ2-5
length: 16
D: TRBD2
V: TRBV5-1
CDR3: CASSFQGGLARETQYF
DNA: TGCGCCAGCAGCTTCCAGGGGGGACTAGCGAGGGAGACCCAGTACTTC

size: -
J: TRBJ1-2
length: 13
D: TRBD1
V: TRBV5-1
CDR3: CASSAGTGRGYTF
DNA: TGCGCCAGCAGCGCTGGGACAGGGCGTGGCTACACCTTC

size: few
J: TRBJ2-3
length: 14
D: TRBD1
V: TRBV15
CDR3: CATSRLQGAGTQYF
DNA: TGTGCCACCAGCAGACTACAGGGGGCAGGTACGCAGTATTTT

size: -
J: TRBJ2-2
length: 16
D: -
V: TRBV7-5
CDR3: CVRSLEGNPDTGELFF
DNA: TGTGTCAGAAGCTTAGAGGGGAATCCGGACACCGGGGAGCTGTTTTTT

size: once
J: TRBJ2-5
length: 16
D: TRBD2
V: TRBV5-1
CDR3: CASSALAGGLQETQYF
DNA: TGCGCCAGCAGCGCGCTAGCGGGGGGACTCCAAGAGACCCAGTACTTC

size: -
J: TRBJ2-5
length: 14
D: -
V: TRBV6-5
CDR3: CASSYWDNGETQYF
DNA: TGTGCCAGCAGTTACTGGGACAATGGGGAGACCCAGTACTTC

size: few
J: TRBJ2-1
length: 16
D: TRBD2
V: TRBV6-4
CDR3: CASSDSTSGGANEQFF
DNA: TGTGCCAGCAGTGACTCGACTAGCGGGGGGGCCAATGAGCAGTTCTTC

size: -
J: TRBJ2-5
length: 15
D: TRBD2
V: TRBV5-1
CDR3: CASSVGTSGLGAQYF
DNA: TGCGCCAGCAGCGTCGGGACTAGCGGACTAGGGGCCCAGTACTTC

size: once
J: TRBJ1-6
length: 14
D: -
V: TRBV27
CDR3: CASSTKPYNSPLHF
DNA: TGTGCCAGCAGTACAAAACCGTATAATTCACCCCTCCACTTT

size: -
J: TRBJ1-6
length: 15
D: TRBD1
V: TRBV30
CDR3: CAWIPTGGSASPLHF
DNA: TGTGCCTGGATCCCCACAGGGGGAAGTGCTTCACCCCTCCACTTT

size: -
J: TRBJ2-3
length: 14
D: -
V: TRBV5-4
CDR3: CASSSPERVDTQYF
DNA: TGTGCCAGCAGCTCGCCGGAGAGAGTAGATACGCAGTATTTT

size: -
J: TRBJ2-7
length: 15
D: -
V: TRBV4-1
CDR3: CASSQPGQNLNEQYF
DNA: TGCGCCAGCAGCCAGCCGGGACAAAACCTCAACGAGCAGTACTTC

size: -
J: TRBJ2-7
length: 14
D: -
V: TRBV5-1
CDR3: CASSFRQGPYEQYF
DNA: TGCGCCAGCAGCTTTCGGCAGGGGCCCTACGAGCAGTACTTC

size: -
J: TRBJ1-1
length: 15
D: -
V: TRBV5-4
CDR3: CASSPTAVLGTEAFF
DNA: TGTGCCAGCAGCCCCACCGCAGTCCTTGGCACTGAAGCTTTCTTT

size: -
J: TRBJ1-2
length: 14
D: TRBD1
V: TRBV10-2
CDR3: CASSVTGWDYGYTF
DNA: TGCGCCAGCAGTGTGACAGGGTGGGACTATGGCTACACCTTC

size: -
J: TRBJ1-3
length: 14
D: -
V: TRBV6-5
CDR3: CASSPDNSGNTIYF
DNA: TGTGCCAGCAGTCCCGACAACTCTGGAAACACCATATATTTT

size: few
J: TRBJ1-1
length: 14
D: TRBD1
V: TRBV6-1
CDR3: CASSDRGMNTEAFF
DNA: TGTGCCAGCAGCGACAGGGGAATGAACACTGAAGCTTTCTTT

size: -
J: TRBJ1-6
length: 14
D: -
V: TRBV19
CDR3: CASSIGQYNSPLHF
DNA: TGTGCCAGTAGTATCGGACAGTACAATTCACCCCTCCACTTT

size: -
J: TRBJ2-1
length: 15
D: TRBD1
V: TRBV2
CDR3: CASRGDRGSYNEQFF
DNA: TGTGCCAGCAGGGGGGACAGGGGCTCCTACAATGAGCAGTTCTTC

size: -
J: TRBJ2-2
length: 15
D: -
V: TRBV6-1
CDR3: CASSERRTNTGELFF
DNA: TGTGCCAGCAGTGAACGCAGGACGAACACCGGGGAGCTGTTTTTT

size: -
J: TRBJ2-3
length: 16
D: TRBD1
V: TRBV6-1
CDR3: CASSEARTGFADTQYF
DNA: TGTGCCAGCAGTGAAGCCAGGACAGGGTTCGCAGATACGCAGTATTTT

size: -
J: TRBJ1-5
length: 15
D: TRBD1
V: TRBV5-6
CDR3: CASSRKDRGHQPQHF
DNA: TGTGCCAGCAGCCGCAAAGACAGGGGACACCAGCCCCAGCATTTT

size: -
J: TRBJ2-5
length: 15
D: -
V: TRBV5-4
CDR3: CATRGIGEGFETQYF
DNA: TGTGCCACCAGGGGTATCGGAGAGGGTTTTGAGACCCAGTACTTC